Listed here are 10 T cell receptor beta chains from one sample, sequenced in a study of circulating and synovial CD4+ cells in juvenile arthritis. Clones were sequenced by immunoSEQ multiplex PCR, and TCRdb holds only the in-frame ones, with some missing. The table records fewer than 40,000 clones, 95% of them present only once. The sequencing sample was made of CD4+ T cells from blood. The source is a human donor with juvenile idiopathic arthritis.

V usage is TRBV5-1 and J usage is TRBJ2-7; TRBD1 aligns across 8 bases. In germline, CDR1 is SGHRS, CDR2 YFSETQ. The CDR3 is 15 residues long. V shed 4 bases and J 3 bases; nucleotides not matched to a gene: 9. The CDR3 loop reads CASSQGQGSFYEQYF. DNA for the CDR3: TGCGCCAGCAGCCAAGGACAGGGAAGTTTCTACGAGCAGTACTTC. Using reference TRBV5-1 and TRBJ2-7 for the parts outside the CDR3, the full variable domain is KAGVTQTPRYLIKTRGQQVTLSCSPISGHRSVSWYQQTPGQGLQFLFEYFSETQRNKGNFPGRFSGRQFSNSRSEMNVSTLELGDSALYLCASSQGQGSFYEQYFGPGTRLTVT.

A note on this clone: A junction end diverges from the germline sequence, so it may reflect a read error. This rearrangement joins TRBV5-5 to TRBJ2-7; 9 nucleotides align to TRBD1. CDR1 and CDR2 from the germline V gene are SGHKS and YYEKEE (reference sequence). The CDR3 contains 16 residues. This CDR3 reads CASSLDFSVALGQGFF. In nucleotides, the CDR3 is TGTGCCAGCAGCTTGGACTTCTCAGTGGCCCTGGGACAGGGTTTCTTC.

With respect to this clone: One end of the junction fails to match germline, which may point to a read error. Additional DNA sequences in this sample encode the identical CDR3. The V and J genes are TRBV30 and TRBJ1-6; D perhaps matches TRBD1 (5 bases). Germline CDR1 reads GTSNPN; CDR2 reads SVGIG (reference sequence). The CDR3 runs to 15 residues. The DNA for the CDR3 is TGTGCCTGGGGAACAGGAAGCTCCTATAATTCCCCCCTCCACTTT. It is translated as CAWGTGSSYNSPLHF. The complete variable domain, with remaining parts taken from reference TRBV30 and TRBJ1-6, reads SQTIHQWPATLVQPVGSPLSLECTVEGTSNPNLYWYRQAAGRGLQLLFYSVGIGQISSEVPQNLSASRPQDRQFILSSKKLLLSDSGFYLCAWGTGSSYNSPLHFGNGTRLTVT.

V and J are TRBV23-1 and TRBJ1-2; 7 nucleotides align to TRBD1. Being an ORF, TRBV23-1 has a function that is uncertain. Trimming took 1 base from V and 8 from J; bases not matched to a gene: 10. This CDR3 spans 15 amino acids. CDR3 in DNA: TGCGCCAGCAGTCAATGTATCGGACAGGCGAGCGGCTACACCTTC. This translates into CASSQCIGQASGYTF.

There are a few counts of this clone. The rearrangement joins TRBV2 to TRBJ1-2, with D uncertain. There are 13 residues in the CDR3. Trimming took 4 bases from V and 5 from J, leaving 11 bases between them. From germline, CDR1 is SNHLY and CDR2 FYNNEI. CDR3 protein: CASSVGGGYGYTF. The CDR3 DNA follows: TGTGCCAGCAGTGTAGGAGGCGGATATGGCTACACCTTC.

The chain links TRBV2 to TRBJ2-7; D might be TRBD2 (5 bases). The CDR3 covers 12 residues. Trimming took 5 bases from V and 2 from J, leaving 7 bases between them. Germline loops: CDR1 SNHLY, CDR2 FYNNEI. CDR3 sequence reads: CASSRDTYEQYF. The CDR3, as DNA: TGTGCCAGCAGTCGGGATACCTACGAGCAGTACTTC.

The chain has TRBV2 and TRBJ1-2; no definite D call. V lost 3 bases and J 4 bases, leaving 6 bases between the germline ends. From germline, CDR1 is SNHLY and CDR2 FYNNEI. The CDR3 consists of 12 residues. The DNA of the CDR3 is TGTGCCAGCAGTGAGGAGGGCTATGGCTACACCTTC. The encoded protein is CASSEEGYGYTF.

V and J are TRBV12-5 and TRBJ1-2; 8 bases align to TRBD1. There are 16 residues in the CDR3. J gave up 6 bases and V 4 bases, and 13 bases lay outside the gene matches. The germline gives CDR1 LGHNT, CDR2 FRNRAP. The CDR3 spells CASGSLVGTGVDGYTF. The CDR3, as DNA: TGTGCTAGTGGTTCTTTAGTCGGGACAGGTGTTGATGGCTACACCTTC.

On this clone: The junction departs from the called germline gene at one end, perhaps through a read error. This chain joins TRBV7-7 and TRBJ2-1, with D uncertain. The CDR3 is 15 amino acids. CDR1 and CDR2 (germline): SSHAT, FNYEAQ (reference sequence). The CDR3 region has the DNA TGTGCTAGCAGCCGACTCTTCGGTGGAAGCAATGAGCAGTTCTTC. Translation: CASSRLFGGSNEQFF.

The rearrangement uses TRBV28 and TRBJ1-2; D unresolved. The CDR3 covers 12 residues. The germline gives CDR1 MDHEN, CDR2 SYDVKM. V lost 3 bases and J lost 6, with 8 bases in between. The CDR3 region is CASSFGGHGYTF. In DNA form, the CDR3 reads TGTGCCAGCAGTTTCGGTGGGCATGGCTACACCTTC.